These 26 T cell receptor beta chains share one sample of origin, sequenced in a study of T-cell reconstitution after alpha-beta-depleted transplantation in children. Unique molecular identifiers were used in preparing the TCRbeta library. TCRdb passed the PCR reads through MiXCR, listing each CDR3 protein once. The sample holds about 250,000 distinct CDR3 sequences; 20% to 30% are singletons and the top ten take under 5.5%. The material sequenced was PBMCs, mostly from graft donor cells, taken 360 days after TCRalphabeta/CD19-depleted stem cell transplant. Every receptor here comes from a female patient younger than 10 who had a stem cell transplant for congenital amegakaryocytic thrombocytopenia, so the T cells may come from the graft donor.

The V and J genes are TRBV10-3 and TRBJ2-1; TRBD1 agrees at 11 bases. V shed 3 bases and J 5 bases; nucleotides not matched to a gene: 9. Germline V gives CDR1 ENHRY, CDR2 SYGVKD. CDR3 length equals 17 residues. CDR3 DNA sequence: TGTGCCATCAGTGACTCGAACCGGGACAGGGGGAACAATGAGCAGTTCTTC. Its protein product is CAISDSNRDRGNNEQFF.

The gene calls are TRBV3-1 and TRBJ2-2; D gene unclear. V was pared by 5 bases and J by 0 bases, with 10 bases between. CDR1 and CDR2 from the germline V gene are LGHDT and YNNKEL (reference sequence). This CDR3 contains 15 residues. CDR3 protein: CASSSTPANTGELFF. CDR3 in DNA: TGTGCCAGCAGCTCCACCCCGGCGAACACCGGGGAGCTGTTTTTT.

The genes are TRBV10-3 and TRBJ1-1; D is ambiguous. V gave up 2 bases and J gave up 2 bases, with 6 bases separating them. Germline-derived CDR1 and CDR2 are ENHRY and SYGVKD. CDR3 length: 13 amino acids. Written as DNA, the CDR3 is TGTGCCATCAGTGAGGATATTAACACTGAAGCTTTCTTT. Its protein product is CAISEDINTEAFF.

This chain uses TRBV10-3 with TRBJ2-1; either TRBD1 or TRBD2 may fit D (5 bases each). Germline values: CDR1 ENHRY, CDR2 SYGVKD. Between the trimmed V and J ends, which lost 10 bases and 4 bases, there was a span of 14 bases. This CDR3 region has 13 residues. The CDR3 nucleotides are TGTGCCACCAACCGGGACCCTTACAATGAGCAGTTCTTC. As protein: CATNRDPYNEQFF.

The chain couples TRBV20-1 to TRBJ2-1; 15 bases fit TRBD2. The V gene end was trimmed by 3 bases and the J gene end by 4 bases; junction bases not matched to a gene: 1. From germline, CDR1 is DFQATT and CDR2 SNEGSKA (reference sequence). This CDR3 comprises 15 residues. The CDR3 protein is CSASGLAGGYNEQFF. The CDR3 DNA reads as TGCAGTGCTAGTGGACTAGCGGGAGGGTACAATGAGCAGTTCTTC.

This rearrangement joins TRBV12-3 or TRBV12-4 to TRBJ2-1, with TRBD1 matching over 7 bases. Unmatched junction bases numbered 8, after V lost 3 bases and J lost 6 bases. The CDR3 has 15 amino acids. The CDR3 here is CASSFLGGLSNEQFF. The DNA for the CDR3 is TGTGCCAGCAGTTTCCTAGGGGGCCTTTCCAATGAGCAGTTCTTC.

This clonotype was counted a few times. V usage is TRBV20-1 and J usage is TRBJ2-7; maybe TRBD2 (6 bases). The CDR3 loop spans 15 amino acids. The V end was cut by 1 base, the J end by 1 base, with 14 bases between. Germline CDR1 DFQATT, CDR2 SNEGSKA (reference sequence). The DNA of the CDR3 is TGCAGTGCTAGAGCTCCGGGACTGCGATCCTACGAGCAGTACTTC. Translation gives CSARAPGLRSYEQYF.

This chain uses TRBV27 with TRBJ1-2, with 7 bases fitting TRBD1. This CDR3 has 16 residues. With V trimmed by 5 bases and J by 0 bases, 9 bases remained unmatched. Germline CDR1 and CDR2: MNHEY and SMNVEV (reference sequence). CDR3 loop: CASSPPPGQSNYGYTF. In DNA form, the CDR3 reads TGTGCCAGCAGTCCGCCCCCGGGACAGTCTAACTATGGCTACACCTTC.

The gene calls are TRBV12-3 or TRBV12-4 and TRBJ2-1; no reliable D call. The CDR3 is 15 residues long. V lost 3 bases, J lost 2 bases, and 11 bases lay in between. CDR3 coding DNA: TGTGCCAGCAGTTTGGGTCTGAGCCCCTACAATGAGCAGTTCTTC. This codes for CASSLGLSPYNEQFF.

Regarding this clonotype: A much larger clone is a single base away; this may be a read error. The chain recombines TRBV6-1 with TRBJ1-2; the D gene is possibly TRBD1 (6 bases). V was clipped by 6 bases and J by 2 bases, with 16 bases between them. CDR1 MNHNS and CDR2 SASEGT come from the germline V gene. The CDR3 has 15 amino acids. The CDR3 DNA reads as TGTGCCAGCAGGCCCGACTGGGACAAGAACTATGGCTACACCTTC. It encodes CASRPDWDKNYGYTF.

A few counts support this clonotype. The chain joins TRBV28 to TRBJ2-7; a possible D gene is TRBD2 (5 bases). The CDR3 spans 14 residues. CDR1 is MDHEN and CDR2 is SYDVKM in the germline V gene. Trimming left V 7 bases short and J 3 bases short, with 16 bases between. Written as DNA, the CDR3 is TGTGCCAGCAACCTTCCGGAGAGGGACTACGAGCAGTACTTC. Amino acid sequence: CASNLPERDYEQYF.

The chain recombines TRBV20-1 with TRBJ2-1; the D gene is possibly TRBD2 (5 bases). Per germline, CDR1 DFQATT and CDR2 SNEGSKA (reference sequence). The CDR3 contains 12 residues. V was shortened by 8 bases and J by 8 bases, with 16 bases between the two germline ends. CDR3 region: CSSDKEVYEQFF. Here the CDR3 DNA reads TGCAGTTCTGATAAGGAGGTCTATGAGCAGTTCTTC.

The table lists this clonotype with a few counts. This chain connects TRBV28 to TRBJ1-2; D unresolved. V was shortened by 0 bases and J by 4 bases, with 3 bases between the two germline ends. Germline V gene sequence: CDR1 MDHEN, CDR2 SYDVKM. CDR3 length equals 12 residues. CDR3 DNA sequence: TGTGCCAGCAGTTTATGGGCCTATGGCTACACCTTC. Its protein is CASSLWAYGYTF.

This clonotype was counted between two and nine times. This chain uses TRBV5-1 with TRBJ1-6; D might be TRBD1 (5 bases). The ends were cut back, 0 bases at V and 6 bases at J, with 10 bases in the middle. The germline gives CDR1 SGHRS, CDR2 YFSETQ. CDR3 length equals 15 residues. In DNA, the CDR3 is TGCGCCAGCAGCTTGGAGGTCAGGGCTAATTCACCCCTCCACTTT. The encoded protein is CASSLEVRANSPLHF.

The J gene is TRBJ2-7, the V gene TRBV20-1, with 8 nucleotides matching TRBD2. Germline V gene sequence: CDR1 DFQATT, CDR2 SNEGSKA (reference sequence). Germline trimming cut 2 bases from V and 2 bases from J; bases unmatched to any gene: 8. This CDR3 spans 15 amino acids. The CDR3 DNA reads TGCAGTGCTAGACGCCGGGAGGGGGGCCCCTACGAGCAGTACTTC. This gives the protein CSARRREGGPYEQYF.

This clonotype showed up just once. DNA for the CDR3: TGTGCCAGCAGTGAAATAGGGGGGGGCACAGATACGCAGTATTTT. Its translation: CASSEIGGGTDTQYF. V gene TRBV6-1 combines with J gene TRBJ2-3; D might be TRBD2 (7 bases). This CDR3 spans 15 amino acids. The V gene lost 2 bases and the J gene lost 1 base, with 10 bases spanning the gap. The germline V gene encodes CDR1 MNHNS and CDR2 SASEGT.

V usage is TRBV13 and J usage is TRBJ2-7; D is possibly TRBD1 (7 bases). The germline V gene encodes CDR1 PRHDT and CDR2 FYEKMQ (reference sequence). This CDR3 contains 15 residues. Trimming stripped 5 bases from V and 1 base from J, with 15 bases between. The CDR3 loop reads CASSPYQGGSYEQYF. CDR3 DNA sequence: TGTGCCAGCAGCCCCTATCAGGGGGGATCCTACGAGCAGTACTTC.

The rearrangement joins TRBV13 to TRBJ2-5; no reliable D call. With 4 bases removed from V and 7 bases from J, the gap between germline ends came to 10 bases. This CDR3 comprises 12 residues. The germline gives CDR1 PRHDT, CDR2 FYEKMQ (reference sequence). The CDR3 protein is CASSSIRATQYF. CDR3 nucleotides: TGTGCCAGCAGCTCAATAAGAGCGACCCAGTACTTC.

V gene TRBV5-1 combines with J gene TRBJ1-2; the D gene is possibly TRBD1 (5 bases). Trimming removed 3 bases from V and 2 bases from J, with 8 bases in between. The germline gives CDR1 SGHRS, CDR2 YFSETQ. The CDR3 runs 13 residues. The CDR3 DNA follows: TGCGCCAGCAGCTCACAGGAAAACTATGGCTACACCTTC. It yields the protein CASSSQENYGYTF.

The chain combines TRBV25-1 with TRBJ2-7, with D possibly TRBD1 on 5 matching bases. Germline-derived CDR1 and CDR2 are MGHDK and SYGVNS. Trimming took 10 bases from V and 1 from J, leaving 11 bases between them. The CDR3 runs 12 residues. The CDR3 is CATGHLSYEQYF. CDR3 DNA: TGTGCCACCGGACACCTTTCCTACGAGCAGTACTTC.

This clonotype was observed a few times. V gene TRBV30 combines with J gene TRBJ2-3, with TRBD1 as a possible D gene (5 bases). V gave up 4 bases and J gave up 4 bases, with 12 bases separating them. The CDR3 totals 13 residues. Germline assignment: CDR1 GTSNPN and CDR2 SVGIG (reference sequence). CDR3 sequence (DNA): TGTGCCTGGATTTCCGCGACAGCAGATACGCAGTATTTT. This codes for CAWISATADTQYF.

This sequence joins TRBV12-3 or TRBV12-4 and TRBJ1-1, with D perhaps matching TRBD1 (6 bases). The length of the CDR3 is 14 residues. Trimming removed 3 bases from V and 1 base from J, with 9 bases in between. The CDR3: CASSFWGQNTEAFF. The CDR3 DNA sequence: TGTGCCAGCAGTTTTTGGGGACAGAACACTGAAGCTTTCTTT.

This clonotype turned up a few times. V usage is TRBV29-1 and J usage is TRBJ1-2, with D unclear. The CDR3 extends over 14 amino acids. Trimming stripped 0 bases from V and 2 bases from J, with 10 bases between. Germline assignment: CDR1 SQVTM and CDR2 ANQGSEA. CDR3 region: CSVEDLTLNYGYTF. The CDR3 DNA reads as TGCAGCGTTGAAGATCTCACCCTAAACTATGGCTACACCTTC.

This chain uses TRBV6-1 with TRBJ1-6, with 7 bases lining up with TRBD1. Looked up from germline, CDR1 is MNHNS and CDR2 is SASEGT. This CDR3 region has 14 residues. Unmatched junction bases numbered 5, after V lost 6 bases and J lost 6 bases. CDR3 sequence reads: CASSRQGLNSPLHF. The CDR3 nucleotides are TGTGCCAGCAGCCGACAGGGTCTTAATTCACCCCTCCACTTT.

There are a few counts of this clonotype. The chain combines TRBV12-3 or TRBV12-4 with TRBJ2-1, with no clear D. V lost 2 bases to trimming and J lost 10 bases, with 9 bases between them. This CDR3 is built from 12 residues. CDR3 amino acids: CASSLIQPEQFF. The CDR3 region has the DNA TGTGCCAGCAGTTTAATACAGCCCGAGCAGTTCTTC.

The chain carries TRBV7-2 and TRBJ2-2, with a weak D call TRBD1 (5 bases). Trimming shortened V by 5 bases and J by 4 bases, and 8 bases separated the two germline ends. The germline V gene has CDR1 SGHTA and CDR2 FQGNSA. CDR3 length: 13 amino acids. The CDR3 nucleotides are TGTGCCAGCAGCCTCAGGGTCACCGGGGAGCTGTTTTTT. This translates into CASSLRVTGELFF.